These T cell receptor beta chains were read from a single sample in a study of shared clonotypes between healthy human individuals. TCRdb's table, derived via immunoSEQ multiplex PCR, lists solely in-frame clones and lacks some. The table has about 1,500,000 clones, over 95% seen once. What was sequenced was naive CD4+ T cells sorted from blood. Receptors were obtained from a man aged 25-40 years in good health. Both conserved end residues are part of each CDR3. A D gene is named only where the DNA matches it firmly. Not every row has a clone size; where given, it reads once, few, many or a size class.

>TRBV6-1|.|once|TRBJ1-2
CASSQGHYGYTF
TGTGCCAGCAGTCAGGGACACTATGGCTACACCTTC
>TRBV7-2|TRBD2|.|TRBJ2-3
CASSLLGTGGARDTQYF
TGTGCCAGCAGCTTATTGGGCACGGGAGGAGCCCGAGATACGCAGTATTTT
>TRBV9|.|.|TRBJ2-5
CASSFSTNRARQETQYF
TGTGCCAGCAGCTTTTCTACCAACAGGGCTCGCCAAGAGACCCAGTACTTC
>TRBV18|.|.|TRBJ2-1
CASSQGFEDEQFF
TGTGCCAGCTCACAGGGGTTTGAAGATGAGCAGTTCTTC
>TRBV11-3|.|.|TRBJ2-3
CASSLNSFDTQYF
TGTGCCAGCAGCCTCAATAGTTTCGATACGCAGTATTTT
>TRBV9|.|.|TRBJ2-7
CASSVLPATYEQYF
TGTGCCAGCAGCGTATTGCCGGCAACCTACGAGCAGTACTTC
>TRBV7-9|.|.|TRBJ2-1
CASSHRSGEARGEQFF
TGTGCCAGCAGCCACCGGTCGGGGGAGGCCCGGGGTGAGCAGTTCTTC
>TRBV5-1|.|.|TRBJ2-1
CASSPGHNSYNEQFF
TGCGCCAGCAGCCCCGGACATAACTCCTACAATGAGCAGTTCTTC
>TRBV6-6|.|.|TRBJ2-1
CASSLTPSEQFF
TGTGCCAGCAGTCTTACTCCAAGTGAGCAGTTCTTC
>TRBV5-1|.|.|TRBJ1-1
CASQEGQYTEAFF
TGCGCCAGTCAGGAAGGACAATACACTGAAGCTTTCTTT
>TRBV5-1|TRBD2|.|TRBJ2-5
CASSLIAGDGETQYF
TGCGCCAGCAGCTTGATAGCGGGAGATGGGGAGACCCAGTACTTC
>TRBV5-1|.|.|TRBJ2-5
CASSYRQQETQYF
TGCGCCAGCAGCTACAGACAGCAAGAGACCCAGTACTTC
>TRBV28|.|.|TRBJ2-3
CATRQRGTDTQYF
TGTGCCACCCGGCAACGAGGCACAGATACGCAGTATTTT
>TRBV28|.|.|TRBJ1-4
CASSRPATNEKLFF
TGTGCCAGCAGTCGACCGGCAACTAATGAAAAACTGTTTTTT
>TRBV5-6|TRBD2|.|TRBJ2-3
CASSFGMEATSGSTDTQYF
TGTGCCAGCAGCTTCGGCATGGAGGCGACTAGCGGGAGTACAGATACGCAGTATTTT
>TRBV11-2|TRBD1|.|TRBJ2-1
CASSLGTGIYSSYNEQFF
TGTGCCAGCAGCCTGGGGACAGGGATTTACAGCTCCTACAATGAGCAGTTCTTC
>TRBV5-4|.|.|TRBJ2-6
CASSSASGSGANVLTF
TGTGCCAGCAGCTCCGCGTCGGGGTCTGGGGCCAACGTCCTGACTTTC
>TRBV5-1|.|.|TRBJ2-7
CASSIRPSSGTNDGGEQYF
TGCGCCAGCAGCATTCGTCCCTCCTCCGGGACAAATGATGGGGGCGAGCAGTACTTC
>TRBV5-5|.|once|TRBJ2-3
CASSLRAVTDTQYF
TGTGCCAGCAGCTTAAGGGCAGTCACAGATACGCAGTATTTT
>TRBV2|.|.|TRBJ2-5
CASRRTDQETQYF
TGTGCCAGCAGGCGGACAGATCAAGAGACCCAGTACTTC
>TRBV7-9|.|once|TRBJ1-3
CASSLEVRGRNTIYF
TGTGCCAGCAGCTTAGAGGTTCGCGGGAGAAACACCATATATTTT
>TRBV7-8|.|.|TRBJ2-5
CASSLGDAGSQETQYF
TGTGCCAGCAGCTTAGGCGACGCTGGAAGCCAAGAGACCCAGTACTTC
>TRBV4-1|TRBD1|.|TRBJ1-4
CASSQVGTVNEKLFF
TGCGCCAGCAGCCAAGTCGGGACAGTTAATGAAAAACTGTTTTTT
>TRBV6-1|.|.|TRBJ1-1
CASSEARGIQAFF
TGTGCCAGCAGTGAAGCCAGGGGAATACAAGCTTTCTTT
>TRBV4-1|.|.|TRBJ2-7
CASSQDVTLDSYEQYF
TGCGCCAGCAGCCAAGATGTGACACTAGATTCCTACGAGCAGTACTTC
>TRBV19|.|.|TRBJ1-2
CASSRTGSGYTF
TGTGCCAGTAGTCGGACGGGCTCTGGCTACACCTTC